These 16 T cell receptor beta chains were all obtained from the same sample, sequenced in a study of vaccination and CD4 T cells after COVID-19. From the PCR reads, TCRdb called clonotypes with MiXCR, one entry per CDR3 protein. The repertoire holds about 15,000 distinct CDR3 sequences, with 66% as singletons. Material: CD4+ T cells from blood, obtained after SARS-CoV-2 vaccination. The receptors derive from a human donor who had recovered from COVID-19.

The J gene is TRBJ2-3, the V gene TRBV20-1; D remains ambiguous. V lost 5 bases and J lost 5, with 8 bases in between. The CDR3 covers 11 residues. Per germline, CDR1 DFQATT and CDR2 SNEGSKA (reference sequence). CDR3 sequence: CSAESQDTQYF. For the CDR3, the DNA is TGCAGTGCTGAATCACAAGATACGCAGTATTTT.

The table lists this clonotype with a few counts. The gene calls are TRBV7-2 and TRBJ1-6, with unresolved D. Trimming removed 1 base at V and 5 bases at J, with 9 bases between. Germline V gives CDR1 SGHTA, CDR2 FQGNSA. The CDR3 length is 15 residues. CDR3 protein: CASSLGQADNSPLHF. The DNA of the CDR3 is TGTGCCAGCAGCTTAGGGCAGGCAGATAATTCACCCCTCCACTTT.

This chain links TRBV28 with TRBJ2-1; 14 positions match TRBD2. The CDR3 extends over 14 amino acids. Per germline, CDR1 MDHEN and CDR2 SYDVKM. The V and J ends lost 8 bases and 5 bases, in that order; junction bases with no gene match: 2. CDR3 protein: CASGLAGGNNEQFF. The DNA for the CDR3 is TGTGCCAGCGGACTAGCGGGAGGAAACAATGAGCAGTTCTTC. Drawing the rest from reference TRBV28 and TRBJ2-1, the complete variable domain is DVKVTQSSRYLVKRTGEKVFLECVQDMDHENMFWYRQDPGLGLRLIYFSYDVKMKEKGDIPEGYSVSREKKERFSLILESASTNQTSMYLCASGLAGGNNEQFFGPGTRLTVL.

The chain has TRBV19 and TRBJ2-5, with TRBD1 matching 8 bases. CDR3 length: 16 amino acids. J was trimmed by 5 bases and V by 6 bases; bases with no gene match: 14. CDR1 and CDR2 (germline): LNHDA, SQIVND (reference sequence). CDR3 protein: CASSKPSGGGKETQYF. CDR3 coding DNA: TGTGCCAGTAGCAAACCCTCAGGGGGCGGAAAGGAGACCCAGTACTTC.

J is TRBJ1-1 and V is TRBV11-2; D is possibly TRBD1 (6 bases). The V gene's germline CDR1 is SGHAT and CDR2 FQNNGV. The CDR3 has 15 amino acids. V lost 3 bases and J 1 base, leaving 12 bases between the germline ends. The CDR3 nucleotides are TGTGCCAGCAGCTTGCGGGGGGCAGAGAACACTGAAGCTTTCTTT. It codes for CASSLRGAENTEAFF.

The V gene is TRBV6-2 or TRBV6-3, the J gene TRBJ2-1; 11 bases are shared with TRBD2. The CDR3 totals 14 residues. The germline CDR1 and CDR2 sequences are MNHEY and SVGEGT. V trimming: 6 bases; J trimming: 9 bases; junction bases outside the gene matches: 7. The CDR3 DNA reads as TGTGCCAGCAGGGTAGCGGGAGGGCGGACTGAGCAGTTCTTC. Its protein product is CASRVAGGRTEQFF.

The rearrangement links TRBV5-5 to TRBJ2-5, with a weak D call TRBD1 (6 bases). This CDR3 has 14 amino acids. The germline gives CDR1 SGHKS, CDR2 YYEKEE (reference sequence). Trimming removed 1 base at V and 5 bases at J, with 12 bases between. CDR3 in DNA: TGTGCCAGCAGCTTGTATAGGGGGTCTGAGACCCAGTACTTC. This translates into CASSLYRGSETQYF.

The chain couples TRBV20-1 to TRBJ2-3, with TRBD2 identical over 13 bases. CDR3 length: 16 residues. CDR1 and CDR2 (germline): DFQATT, SNEGSKA (reference sequence). After removal of 3 bases from V and 4 bases from J, the junction contained 7 bases not matched to a gene. The CDR3 reads CSASPGLAGVADTQYF. CDR3 in DNA: TGCAGTGCTAGCCCTGGACTAGCGGGAGTCGCAGATACGCAGTATTTT.

The chain recombines TRBV6-5 with TRBJ1-5; no firm D call. V lost 2 bases and J 0 bases, leaving 14 bases between the germline ends. Looked up from germline, CDR1 is MNHEY and CDR2 is SVGAGI. This CDR3 has 17 residues. The CDR3 DNA is TGTGCCAGCAGTTACAAGGGCAACGGTAATAGCAATCAGCCCCAGCATTTT. Its translation is CASSYKGNGNSNQPQHF.

The CDR3 coding sequence is TGTGCCAGCAGTGGACTGGGTACGAACACCGGGGAGCTGTTTTTT. Protein: CASSGLGTNTGELFF. The chain recombines TRBV27 with TRBJ2-2; tentative D call: TRBD2 (5 bases). CDR1 is MNHEY, CDR2 SMNVEV, per germline (reference sequence). CDR3 length: 15 residues. Trimming removed 5 bases from V and 0 bases from J, with 10 bases in between.

V gene TRBV28 combines with J gene TRBJ2-7; D is possibly TRBD2 (6 bases). Germline-derived CDR1 and CDR2 are MDHEN and SYDVKM. Trimming took 6 bases from V and 3 from J, leaving 15 bases between them. This CDR3 is 14 amino acids long. The CDR3 reads CASSSPGLRYEQYF. CDR3 nucleotide sequence: TGTGCCAGCAGCTCTCCGGGACTTCGCTACGAGCAGTACTTC. The entire variable domain, with the rest obtained from reference TRBV28 and TRBJ2-7, is as follows: DVKVTQSSRYLVKRTGEKVFLECVQDMDHENMFWYRQDPGLGLRLIYFSYDVKMKEKGDIPEGYSVSREKKERFSLILESASTNQTSMYLCASSSPGLRYEQYFGPGTRLTVT.

The rearrangement links TRBV20-1 to TRBJ2-1; the match to TRBD2 covers 12 bases. J gave up 15 bases and V 3 bases, and 21 bases lay outside the gene matches. Per the germline V gene, CDR1 is DFQATT and CDR2 is SNEGSKA (reference sequence). The CDR3 runs 17 residues. In DNA, the CDR3 is TGCAGTGCTAGGACTAGCGGGAGAGCCTCCGACGAAATGAGAGCGTTCTTC. This codes for CSARTSGRASDEMRAFF.

The chain carries TRBV4-3 and TRBJ1-1; unclear D gene. The V gene's germline CDR1 is LGHNA and CDR2 YSLEER. Trimming left V 5 bases short and J 5 bases short, with 15 bases between. This CDR3 region has 14 residues. The DNA of the CDR3 is TGCGCCAGCAGCGCGCGCGGGAGGCGGACTGAAGCTTTCTTT. It encodes CASSARGRRTEAFF.

The CDR3 DNA reads as TGTGCCAGTAGACGACAGGGCAGTAGCACAGATACGCAGTATTTT. It yields the protein CASRRQGSSTDTQYF. The chain employs TRBV19 and TRBJ2-3; 7 nucleotides align to TRBD1. The CDR3 has 15 residues. The germline V gene has CDR1 LNHDA and CDR2 SQIVND (reference sequence). J gave up 0 bases and V 6 bases, and 6 bases lay outside the gene matches.

The rearrangement joins TRBV20-1 to TRBJ1-5; tentative D call: TRBD1 (6 bases). The length of the CDR3 is 14 residues. V dropped 6 bases and J dropped 6 bases, with 18 bases sitting between them. The germline CDR1 and CDR2 sequences are DFQATT and SNEGSKA (reference sequence). This chain's CDR3 is CSARRTARFQPQHF. The CDR3, as DNA: TGCAGTGCCAGAAGGACAGCGCGTTTTCAGCCCCAGCATTTT.

V gene TRBV7-2 combines with J gene TRBJ1-2; TRBD1 is a possible D gene (6 bases). The V end was cut by 1 base, the J end by 4 bases, with 13 bases between. The CDR3 consists of 15 residues. CDR1 and CDR2 from the germline V gene are SGHTA and FQGNSA. The CDR3 DNA reads as TGTGCCAGCAGCTTAGGGGGAGGGACACCCTATGGCTACACCTTC. Translating gives CASSLGGGTPYGYTF.